The TCR beta chain described here comes from a study of cytomegalovirus exposure and HLA in healthy donors. This CDR3 is 14 amino acids long. V trimming: 5 bases; J trimming: 5 bases; junction bases outside the gene matches: 8. Germline CDR1 SEHNR, CDR2 FQNEAQ (reference sequence). The sample holds a few counts of this clone. The protocol was immunoSEQ multiplex PCR, while the TCRdb copy is restricted to in-frame clones and leaves out a portion. The table shows over 250,000 clones, with 65% to 90% occurring only once. Specimen: PBMCs. The sequence came from a young woman in good health and CMV-seronegative. The chain carries TRBV7-9 and TRBJ1-2, with TRBD1 matching 7 bases. CDR3: CASSPGGTDYGYTF. DNA of the CDR3: TGTGCCAGCAGCCCCGGCGGGACAGATTATGGCTACACCTTC.